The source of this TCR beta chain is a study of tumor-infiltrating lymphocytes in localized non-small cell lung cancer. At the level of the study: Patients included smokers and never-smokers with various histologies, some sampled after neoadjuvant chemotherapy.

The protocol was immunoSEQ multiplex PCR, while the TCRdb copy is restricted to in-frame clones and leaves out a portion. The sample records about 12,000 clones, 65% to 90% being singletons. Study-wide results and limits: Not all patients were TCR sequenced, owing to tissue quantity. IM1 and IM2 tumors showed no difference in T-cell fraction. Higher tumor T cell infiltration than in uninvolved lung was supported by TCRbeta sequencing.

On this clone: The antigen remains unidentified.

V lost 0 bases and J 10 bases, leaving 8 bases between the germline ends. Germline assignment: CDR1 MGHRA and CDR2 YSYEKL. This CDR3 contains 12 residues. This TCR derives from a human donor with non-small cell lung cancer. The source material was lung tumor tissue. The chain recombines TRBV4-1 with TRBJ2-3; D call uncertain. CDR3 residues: CASSQDKGSQYF. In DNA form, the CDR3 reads TGCGCCAGCAGCCAAGATAAGGGATCGCAGTATTTT.